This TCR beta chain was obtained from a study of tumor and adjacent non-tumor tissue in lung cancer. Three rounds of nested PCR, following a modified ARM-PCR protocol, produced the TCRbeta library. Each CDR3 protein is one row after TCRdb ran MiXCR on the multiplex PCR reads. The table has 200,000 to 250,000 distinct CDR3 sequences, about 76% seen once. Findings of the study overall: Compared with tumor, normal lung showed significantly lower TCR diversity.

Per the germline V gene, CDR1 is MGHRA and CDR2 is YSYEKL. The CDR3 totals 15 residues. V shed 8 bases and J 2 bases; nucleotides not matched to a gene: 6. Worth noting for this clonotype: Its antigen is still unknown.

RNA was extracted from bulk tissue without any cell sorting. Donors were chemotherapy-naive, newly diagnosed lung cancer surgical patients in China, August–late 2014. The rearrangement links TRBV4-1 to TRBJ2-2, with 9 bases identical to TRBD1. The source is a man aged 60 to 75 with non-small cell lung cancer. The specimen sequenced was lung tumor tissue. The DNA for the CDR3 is TGCGCCAGCCAGGACAGGGGAGGAAACACCGGGGAGCTGTTTTTT. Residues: CASQDRGGNTGELFF.